This entry describes one T cell receptor (beta chain). Antigen specificity is unknown. The CDR3 length is 15 residues. Germline V lookup: CDR1 LGHDT, CDR2 YNNKEL (reference sequence). Between the trimmed V and J ends, which lost 1 base and 0 bases, there was a span of 4 bases. Doses given second, at about 4 or about 12 weeks, were pooled. The sample originates from a study of T cell responses to AZD1222 COVID-19 vaccine. Study-level findings and limits: Among AZD1222 vaccinees, only six or seven were seropositive at baseline. Rises in breadth and depth of Spike-specific TCRs came after two AZD1222 doses. White British donors predominated, females outnumbered males, and clonal diversity was possibly underestimated.

Here immunoSEQ multiplex PCR was the method, and the copy in TCRdb shows in-frame clones only, minus some. The top ten hold 2.5% to 3% of the sample, which has more than 85,000 clones, around 93% seen once. V gene TRBV3-1 (or the pseudogene TRBV3-2) combines with J gene TRBJ2-6; D not resolved. The sequence came from an adult who received the AZD1222 COVID-19 vaccine. The material sequenced was peripheral blood, taken 28 days after the second AZD1222 dose. CDR3 coding DNA: TGTGCCAGCAGCCAAGTTCTCTCTGGGGCCAACGTCCTGACTTTC. It translates to CASSQVLSGANVLTF.